The 24 T cell receptor beta chains below were found in one sample sequenced in a study of cytotoxic CD8 clonotypes in ibrutinib-treated CLL. Assay used: immunoSEQ multiplex PCR; TCRdb lists only in-frame clones, some missing. This sample yields roughly 97,000 clones, of which about 78% are seen a single time; about 29% belongs to the top ten. The starting material was PBMCs, obtained after 12 months of ibrutinib treatment. The source is a human donor with chronic lymphocytic leukemia.

This chain connects TRBV27 to TRBJ2-3; 11 nucleotides line up with TRBD2. The CDR3 covers 16 residues. The ends lost 0 bases at V and 6 bases at J; junction bases unmatched: 5. Germline loops: CDR1 MNHEY, CDR2 SMNVEV (reference sequence). CDR3 residues: CASSLSTSGGLDTQYF. CDR3 coding DNA: TGTGCCAGCAGTTTATCAACTAGCGGGGGCCTTGATACGCAGTATTTT.

The V and J genes are TRBV19 and TRBJ1-5; D is uncertain. Germline CDR1 and CDR2: LNHDA and SQIVND (reference sequence). CDR3 length: 15 amino acids. The ends were cut back, 5 bases at V and 0 bases at J, with 11 bases in the middle. This chain's CDR3 is CASSGSIYSNQPQHF. The CDR3 DNA sequence: TGTGCCAGTAGTGGGAGCATCTATAGCAATCAGCCCCAGCATTTT.

V usage is TRBV6-5 and J usage is TRBJ1-1; no clear D gene. The CDR3 spans 11 residues. Germline V gives CDR1 MNHEY, CDR2 SVGAGI. Trimming removed 2 bases at V and 7 bases at J, with 5 bases between. CDR3 sequence (DNA): TGTGCCAGCAGTTACATGGGTGAAGCTTTCTTT. This sequence encodes CASSYMGEAFF.

This clone was seen a handful of times. V is TRBV5-1 and J is TRBJ2-3; 13 nucleotides line up with TRBD2. Germline V gene lookup returns CDR1 SGHRS and CDR2 YFSETQ. J was trimmed by 4 bases and V by 4 bases; bases with no gene match: 6. There are 16 residues in the CDR3. CDR3 sequence: CASSGGLAGLADTQYF. CDR3 DNA: TGCGCCAGCAGCGGGGGACTAGCGGGGCTCGCAGATACGCAGTATTTT.

V usage is TRBV6-1 and J usage is TRBJ2-3; D is unresolved. The V end lost 4 bases, the J end lost 6 bases, and 11 bases lay between the germline ends. Germline loops: CDR1 MNHNS, CDR2 SASEGT. The CDR3 extends over 13 amino acids. The DNA for the CDR3 is TGTGCCAGCAGTGTGGCAAGTGCTGATACGCAGTATTTT. Amino acids: CASSVASADTQYF.

CDR3 in DNA: TGTGCCAGCAGCTCTCCTGGGAGCGGCTACACCTTC. This sequence encodes CASSSPGSGYTF. This chain links TRBV11-3 with TRBJ1-2, with D unclear. The CDR3 sequence is 12 residues long. Between the trimmed V and J ends, which lost 4 bases and 8 bases, there was a span of 11 bases. In germline, CDR1 is SGHNT, CDR2 YENEEA.

This sequence joins TRBV29-1 and TRBJ1-3, with D possibly matching TRBD1 (5 bases). Looked up from germline, CDR1 is SQVTM and CDR2 is ANQGSEA. The CDR3 runs 13 residues. V lost 6 bases and J 0 bases, leaving 9 bases between the germline ends. CDR3 loop: CSVGRDSGNTIYF. The CDR3 DNA follows: TGCAGCGTGGGACGGGACTCTGGAAACACCATATATTTT.

The J gene is TRBJ1-1, the V gene TRBV29-1, with D possibly TRBD1 on 6 matching bases. Trimming removed 2 bases at V and 6 bases at J, with 10 bases between. Germline CDR1 reads SQVTM; CDR2 reads ANQGSEA. The CDR3 is 12 amino acids. The chain's CDR3 is CSVETGAAEAFF. DNA for the CDR3: TGCAGCGTTGAAACGGGGGCCGCTGAAGCTTTCTTT.

The chain employs TRBV30 and TRBJ1-4; the D is unclear. The germline V gene encodes CDR1 GTSNPN and CDR2 SVGIG (reference sequence). V was clipped by 2 bases and J by 9 bases, with 13 bases between them. The CDR3 consists of 13 residues. CDR3 in amino acids: CAWSSSFGKKLFF. DNA for the CDR3: TGTGCCTGGAGTTCCTCATTCGGTAAAAAACTGTTTTTT.

This rearrangement joins TRBV5-4 to TRBJ2-1; 7 bases fit TRBD1. With 4 bases clipped from V and 10 bases from J, the junction kept 8 bases outside the gene matches. The CDR3 is 13 amino acids. Germline lookup yields CDR1 SGHNT and CDR2 YYREEE (reference sequence). DNA for the CDR3: TGTGCCAGCAGCGACGACAGGGTGGGCGAGCAGTTCTTC. Its translation: CASSDDRVGEQFF.

The chain carries TRBV18 and TRBJ1-1; 7 nucleotides line up with TRBD1. The CDR3 consists of 16 residues. Unmatched junction bases numbered 10, after V lost 6 bases and J lost 0 bases. CDR1 and CDR2 (germline): KGHSH, LQKENI. The CDR3 DNA reads TGTGCCAGCTCGGTCCGTTCGGGACAGATGAACACTGAAGCTTTCTTT. Its protein is CASSVRSGQMNTEAFF.

V usage is TRBV7-9 and J usage is TRBJ1-1; no clear D. Germline loops: CDR1 SEHNR, CDR2 FQNEAQ (reference sequence). Trimming cost V 0 bases and J 7 bases, with 3 bases left between them. CDR3 length: 11 amino acids. The CDR3 nucleotides are TGTGCCAGCAGCTTAGCTTTTGAAGCTTTCTTT. This gives the protein CASSLAFEAFF. Based on the CDR3 plus reference TRBV7-9 and TRBJ1-1, the full variable domain is DTGVSQNPRHKITKRGQNVTFRCDPISEHNRLYWYRQTLGQGPEFLTYFQNEAQLEKSRLLSDRFSAERPKGSFSTLEIQRTEQGDSAMYLCASSLAFEAFFGQGTRLTVV.

The rearrangement uses TRBV30 and TRBJ2-3; D unclear. Germline CDR1 reads GTSNPN; CDR2 reads SVGIG (reference sequence). The germline V and J ends were trimmed by 1 base and 9 bases, with 14 bases remaining between them. The CDR3 runs 13 residues. As DNA, the CDR3 is TGTGCCTGGAGTGCCCGCGGCACGAGGACGCAGTATTTT. Its translation: CAWSARGTRTQYF.

Turning to this clone: A much larger clone sits a single nucleotide away, making a read error possible. The rearrangement links TRBV2 to TRBJ1-4; D not certain. V was trimmed by 3 bases and J by 5 bases, leaving 16 bases between them. CDR1 is SNHLY and CDR2 is FYNNEI in the germline V gene. CDR3 length equals 16 residues. The CDR3 region is CASSEEGRTPNEKLFF. The DNA of the CDR3 is TGTGCCAGCAGTGAGGAAGGGAGGACGCCGAATGAAAAACTGTTTTTT.

This chain joins TRBV4-1 and TRBJ1-1; D is perhaps TRBD1 (6 bases). The V and J ends lost 6 bases and 1 base respectively, with 15 bases between them. This CDR3 has 15 amino acids. Germline lookup yields CDR1 MGHRA and CDR2 YSYEKL. CDR3: CASRPTNRENTEAFF. Written as DNA, the CDR3 is TGCGCCAGCAGGCCCACCAACAGGGAGAACACTGAAGCTTTCTTT.

The chain combines TRBV6-5 with TRBJ1-1; a weak D match, TRBD1 (5 bases). Germline CDR1 is MNHEY and CDR2 is SVGAGI. The CDR3 is 14 amino acids. V lost 6 bases and J lost 0, with 11 bases in between. CDR3 in DNA: TGTGCCAGCAGCGCGGACACACTGAACACTGAAGCTTTCTTT. It yields the protein CASSADTLNTEAFF.

This clone appeared once. This chain uses TRBV11-3 with TRBJ1-2; 7 positions match TRBD1. Trimming took 5 bases from V and 6 from J; bases not matched to a gene: 6. CDR3 length: 13 amino acids. CDR1 is SGHNT and CDR2 is YENEEA in the germline V gene. CDR3 nucleotides: TGTGCCAGCAGCCCCGGGACAGTGAATGGCTACACCTTC. Amino acids: CASSPGTVNGYTF.

J is TRBJ2-7 and V is TRBV29-1; TRBD1 matches at 7 bases. Trimming took 7 bases from V and 3 from J; bases not matched to a gene: 12. The CDR3 length is 14 residues. CDR1 is SQVTM, CDR2 ANQGSEA, per germline. CDR3 in amino acids: CSALMGTVYYEQYF. In DNA form, the CDR3 reads TGCAGCGCTCTAATGGGGACAGTTTACTACGAGCAGTACTTC.

The V call is TRBV5-6, the J call TRBJ1-4; no reliable D call. Germline CDR1 reads SGHDT; CDR2 reads YYEEEE. Trimming stripped 3 bases from V and 0 bases from J, with 15 bases between. This CDR3 region has 17 residues. The CDR3 DNA sequence: TGTGCCAGCAGCTGGAGGGAGCATATACCAACTAATGAAAAACTGTTTTTT. Protein product: CASSWREHIPTNEKLFF.

The chain is built from TRBV4-2 and TRBJ1-2, with 7 bases lining up with TRBD1. V was pared by 0 bases and J by 7 bases, with 11 bases of the junction left unmatched. Germline assignment: CDR1 LGHNA and CDR2 YNFKEQ. The CDR3 extends over 16 amino acids. CDR3 nucleotide sequence: TGTGCCAGCAGCCAAGACGGGGCAGGGGGAGGGTCTGGCTACACCTTC. This encodes CASSQDGAGGGSGYTF.

This chain uses TRBV21-1 with TRBJ2-3; TRBD1 was called by the table and not checked on the DNA. TRBV21-1 is marked as a pseudogene. The CDR3 spans 15 residues. The CDR3 sequence: CASSNRDRCTDTQYF. DNA for the CDR3: TGTGCCAGCAGCAACCGGGACAGATGCACAGATACGCAGTATTTT.

The V call is TRBV9, the J call TRBJ1-1; no firm D call. This CDR3 is built from 13 residues. The germline V and J ends were trimmed by 3 bases and 1 base, with 7 bases remaining between them. The germline CDR1 and CDR2 sequences are SGDLS and YYNGEE. CDR3: CASSARRNTEAFF. The CDR3 coding sequence is TGTGCCAGCAGCGCCCGGAGGAACACTGAAGCTTTCTTT.

J is TRBJ2-1 and V is TRBV18; no firm D call. The CDR3 loop spans 12 amino acids. Trimming left V 5 bases short and J 8 bases short, with 10 bases between. Germline CDR1 reads KGHSH; CDR2 reads LQKENI. The CDR3 here is CASSSMVDEQFF. Written as DNA, the CDR3 is TGTGCCAGCTCATCAATGGTAGATGAGCAGTTCTTC.

The V call is TRBV6-5, the J call TRBJ1-3; weak D call: TRBD1 (5 bases). Germline loops: CDR1 MNHEY, CDR2 SVGAGI. CDR3 length: 14 residues. V was shortened by 6 bases and J by 4 bases, with 13 bases between the two germline ends. The CDR3 coding sequence is TGTGCCAGCAGGCCCCGGGGCAGGGGAAACACCATATATTTT. This gives the protein CASRPRGRGNTIYF.